This T cell receptor (beta chain) was identified during a study of blood T cell repertoires in COVID-19. Background on the study: Both acute and convalescent COVID-19 samples were obtained from the United States, Italy and Spain. Nucleic acid was either cDNA or gDNA, and it came from T cells, B-cell-depleted T cells, or PBMCs.

Enrolment of Seattle patients took place during active infection, and they were followed longitudinally. Trimming took 9 bases from V and 10 from J, leaving 19 bases between them. Germline V gene lookup returns CDR1 MDHEN and CDR2 SYDVKM. The CDR3 has 13 residues. Per the authors' pipeline: Researchers report that nucleated cell counts were estimated from reference gene primer amplification. Assay used: immunoSEQ multiplex PCR; TCRdb lists only in-frame clones, some missing. V, J and clone size reflect that table, while D and trimming were determined from the DNA. The sample yields approximately 400,000 clones, about 91% seen once.

The V call is TRBV28, the J call TRBJ2-1; TRBD1 might be the D (6 bases). Sequenced sample: peripheral blood. This receptor was obtained from a woman aged 50 to 65 with COVID-19, enrolled during active disease. The CDR3 is CASKQQGMGEQFF. In DNA form, the CDR3 reads TGTGCCAGTAAACAACAGGGTATGGGGGAGCAGTTCTTC.